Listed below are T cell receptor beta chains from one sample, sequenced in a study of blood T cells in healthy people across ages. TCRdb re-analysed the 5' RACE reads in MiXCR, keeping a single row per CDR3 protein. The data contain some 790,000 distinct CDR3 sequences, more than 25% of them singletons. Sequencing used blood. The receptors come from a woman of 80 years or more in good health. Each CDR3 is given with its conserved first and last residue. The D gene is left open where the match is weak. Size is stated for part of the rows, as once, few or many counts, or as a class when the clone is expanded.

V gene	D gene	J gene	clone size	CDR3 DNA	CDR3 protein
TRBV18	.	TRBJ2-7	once	TGTGCCAGCTCAGGGGCGGTGACCTACGAGCAGTACTTC	CASSGAVTYEQYF
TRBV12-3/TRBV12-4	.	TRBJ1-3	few	TGTGCCAGCAGGTGGATGGGCTCTGGAAACACCATATATTTT	CASRWMGSGNTIYF
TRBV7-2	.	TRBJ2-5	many	TGTGCCAGCAGCTACGCGATGATGGCCAACCAAGAGACCCAGTACTTC	CASSYAMMANQETQYF
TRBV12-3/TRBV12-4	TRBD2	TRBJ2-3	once	TGTGCCAGCAGTTTAGCTAGCGGGAGCAGAGATACGCAGTATTTT	CASSLASGSRDTQYF
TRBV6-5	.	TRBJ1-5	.	TGTGCCAGCAGTTACTCGATGAGGCTAAGGGGAAGGGGCAATCAGCCCCAGCATTTT	CASSYSMRLRGRGNQPQHF
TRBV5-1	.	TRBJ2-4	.	TGCGCCAGCAGCTCGGAGGGGCTCTCCGGATACATTCAGTACTTC	CASSSEGLSGYIQYF
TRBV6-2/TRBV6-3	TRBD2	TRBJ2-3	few	TGTGCCGGCGCCTCCGGGGGGGCAGGGGATACGCAGTATTTT	CAGASGGAGDTQYF
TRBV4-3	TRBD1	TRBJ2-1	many	TGCGCCAGCAGCCAAGATAGGGGGCGAGGTTACAATGAGCAGTTCTTC	CASSQDRGRGYNEQFF
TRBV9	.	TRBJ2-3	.	TGTGCCAGCACGCTCGGGAGTGGCACAGATACGCAGTATTTT	CASTLGSGTDTQYF
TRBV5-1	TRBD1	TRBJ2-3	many	TGCGCCAGCAGCTTGGGACAGGGGGGCACAGATACGCAGTATTTT	CASSLGQGGTDTQYF
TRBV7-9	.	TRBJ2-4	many	TGTGCCAGCAGCTTAGCAGAGACAAGGGGGGACATTCAGTACTTC	CASSLAETRGDIQYF
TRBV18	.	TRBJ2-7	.	TGTGCCAGCTCAACCGGACAGCACTACGAGCAGTACTTC	CASSTGQHYEQYF
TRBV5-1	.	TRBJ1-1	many	TGCGCCAGCAGCTTGGATGGCGGATCCATGAACACTGAAGCTTTCTTT	CASSLDGGSMNTEAFF
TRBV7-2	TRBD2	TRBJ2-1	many	TGTGCCAGCAGCCAACATACGGGGGGGCAAGTCAATGAGCAGTTCTTC	CASSQHTGGQVNEQFF
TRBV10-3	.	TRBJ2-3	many	TGTGCCATCAGTAAACAGGGCCCCACAGATACGCAGTATTTT	CAISKQGPTDTQYF
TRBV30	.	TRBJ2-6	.	TGTGCCTGGAGTCCTCCCCCCGGGTCTGGGGCCAACGTCCTGACTTTC	CAWSPPPGSGANVLTF
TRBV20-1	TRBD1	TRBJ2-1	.	TGCAATGCTAGAGACAGGGGGAACTCCTACAATGAGCAGTTCTTC	CNARDRGNSYNEQFF
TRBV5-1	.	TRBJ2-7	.	TGCGCCAGCAGCTTGGAGTCGGCTATACGGGGCAACGAGCAGTACTTC	CASSLESAIRGNEQYF
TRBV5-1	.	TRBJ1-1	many	TGCGCCAGCAGCACGGACGGGTTCGGGACTGAAGCTTTCTTT	CASSTDGFGTEAFF
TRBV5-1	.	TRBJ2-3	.	TGCGCCAGCAGCTTGTTCGTCGGCGGAGATACGCAGTATTTT	CASSLFVGGDTQYF
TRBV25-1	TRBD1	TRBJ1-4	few	TGTGCCAGCAGTGAATTAAAAGGACAGGGGATTGAAAAACTGTTTTTT	CASSELKGQGIEKLFF
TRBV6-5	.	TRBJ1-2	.	TGTGCCAGCAGGTCACAGGTGCGCTACACCTTC	CASRSQVRYTF
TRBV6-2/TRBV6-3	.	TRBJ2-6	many	TGTGCCAGCAGTGAGGTCTCTCCTGGGGCCAACGTCCTGACTTTC	CASSEVSPGANVLTF
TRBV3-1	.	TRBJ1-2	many	TGTGCCAGCAGCCAAACAGGGCTCTATGGCTACACCTTC	CASSQTGLYGYTF
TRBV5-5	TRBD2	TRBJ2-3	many	TGTGCCAGCAGCTTGAGCGGGGCGAGCAAGGCAGATACGCAGTATTTT	CASSLSGASKADTQYF
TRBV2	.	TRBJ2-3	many	TGTGCCAGCCGTGAACGACGGACGTCCACAGATACGCAGTATTTT	CASRERRTSTDTQYF
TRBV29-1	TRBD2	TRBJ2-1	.	TGCAGCGTTGATGGAGGACTAGCGGGGAACTACAATGAGCAGTTCTTC	CSVDGGLAGNYNEQFF
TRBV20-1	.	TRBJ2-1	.	TGCAGTGCCGAGGGGGGGCCAGGGGGCTTAAATGAGCAGTTCTTC	CSAEGGPGGLNEQFF
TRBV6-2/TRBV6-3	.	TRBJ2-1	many	TGTGCCAGCAGCTGGGCCCAAACAGGCCACCTCAATGAGCAGTTCTTC	CASSWAQTGHLNEQFF
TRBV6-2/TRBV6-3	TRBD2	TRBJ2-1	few	TGTGCCAGCAGTTACTTGCCTAGCGGGGGCCGACACAATGAGCAGTTCTTC	CASSYLPSGGRHNEQFF
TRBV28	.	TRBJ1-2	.	TGTGCCAGCAGTTCCCACGGGAACCGTGGAGGCTACACCTTC	CASSSHGNRGGYTF
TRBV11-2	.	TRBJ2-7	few	TGTGCCAGCACTCTGGGGGGGGGCTGCTCCGAGCAGTACTTC	CASTLGGGCSEQYF
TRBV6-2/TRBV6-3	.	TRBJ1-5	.	TGTGCCAGCAGCTACCTGTTTCGCGCGAGGCAGGGCAATCAGCCCCAGCATTTT	CASSYLFRARQGNQPQHF
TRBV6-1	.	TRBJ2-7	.	TGCACCAGCAGTGAAAGGGGGGCCTTCTACGAGCAGTACTTC	CTSSERGAFYEQYF
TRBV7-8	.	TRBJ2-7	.	TGTGCCAGCAGCTTTTCTCTCCGTGACCGGCTACGTGACTACGAGCAGTACTTC	CASSFSLRDRLRDYEQYF
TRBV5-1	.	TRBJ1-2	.	TGCGCCAGCAGCGGTGGCGGGCAACCATATGGCTACACCTTC	CASSGGGQPYGYTF
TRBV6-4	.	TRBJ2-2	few	TGTGCCAGCAGTAGAGACGGAGAGGTTGCCGGGGAGCTGTTTTTT	CASSRDGEVAGELFF
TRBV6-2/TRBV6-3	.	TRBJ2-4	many	TGTGCCAGCAGTCGGACCGCAGCCAAAAACATTCAGTACTTC	CASSRTAAKNIQYF
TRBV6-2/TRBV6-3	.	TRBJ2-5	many	TGTGCCAGCAATGTCGGGGTTAAAGAGACCCAGTACTTC	CASNVGVKETQYF
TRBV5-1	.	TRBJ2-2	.	TGCGCCAGCAGCTTGTCCGGGGGCATCACCGGGGAGCTGTTTTTT	CASSLSGGITGELFF
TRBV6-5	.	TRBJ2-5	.	TGTGCAGCAAGCTTGGAGACCCAGTACTTC	CAASLETQYF
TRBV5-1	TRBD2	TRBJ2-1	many	TGCGCCAGCAGCTTAAGCGGGGGGGCCAATGAGCAGTTCTTC	CASSLSGGANEQFF
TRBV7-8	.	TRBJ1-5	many	TGTGCCAGCAGCCCGTGGGTGGGCAATCAGCCCCAGCATTTT	CASSPWVGNQPQHF
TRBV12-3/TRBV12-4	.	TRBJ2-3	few	TGTGCCAGCAGTTTCGGCGCCGCAGATACGCAGTATTTT	CASSFGAADTQYF
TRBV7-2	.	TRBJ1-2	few	TGTGCCAGCAACTACGACAGTCCACCTAACTATGGCTACACCTTC	CASNYDSPPNYGYTF
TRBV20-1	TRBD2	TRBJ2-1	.	TGCAGTGCTAGAGATCAACTAGCGTTGACCTACAATGAGCAGTTCTTC	CSARDQLALTYNEQFF
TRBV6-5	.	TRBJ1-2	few	TGTGCCAGCAGTTACACCGGGACCGCTTATGGCTACACCTTC	CASSYTGTAYGYTF
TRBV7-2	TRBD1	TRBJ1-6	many	TGTGCCAGCACCGGGACAGGGATCTATAATTCACCCCTCCACTTT	CASTGTGIYNSPLHF
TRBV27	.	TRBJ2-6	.	TGTGCCAGCAGTTTATGGAGGGGTACTGGGGCCAACGTCCTGACTTTC	CASSLWRGTGANVLTF
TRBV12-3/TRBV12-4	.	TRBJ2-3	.	TGTGCCAGCAGTCCCTTAGGGGGGACAGCAGATGTGCAGTATTTT	CASSPLGGTADVQYF
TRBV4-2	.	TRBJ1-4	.	TGTGCCAGCAGCCAAGAGGGGGGACGAACTAATGAAAAACGGTTTTTT	CASSQEGGRTNEKRFF
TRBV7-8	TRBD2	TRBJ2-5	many	TGTGCCAGCAGCCTAGAGCGGGGGGGCGGTGAGACCCAGTACTTC	CASSLERGGGETQYF
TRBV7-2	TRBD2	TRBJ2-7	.	TGTGCCAGCAGCTTAGCTGGGCCTAGCGGGGGGTTCTCCTACGAGCAGTACTTC	CASSLAGPSGGFSYEQYF
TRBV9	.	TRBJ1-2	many	TGTGCCAGCAGCGCGCGCGGGTACTATGGCTACACCTTC	CASSARGYYGYTF